These 10 T cell receptor beta chains were sequenced from one sample in a study of OX40 agonist ivuxolimab in advanced cancers. Assay: immunoSEQ multiplex PCR; the TCRdb copy retains only in-frame clones and omits some. This sample has about 110,000 clones; over 75% occur once, and the top ten carry about 0.48%. Here the sequenced sample was CD4+ or CD8+ T cells sorted from blood, taken in a trial of the OX40 agonist ivuxolimab. The receptor set was obtained from an adult with an advanced solid tumor such as melanoma, head and neck, liver or kidney cancer.

A single count supports this clone. The CDR3 protein is CASSQDPHNEQFF. CDR3 coding DNA: TGCGCCAGCAGCCAAGATCCCCACAATGAGCAGTTCTTC. The V and J genes are TRBV4-3 and TRBJ2-1, with D uncertain. The V gene lost 0 bases and the J gene lost 5 bases, with 5 bases spanning the gap. Per the germline V gene, CDR1 is LGHNA and CDR2 is YSLEER. CDR3 length: 13 amino acids.

J is TRBJ2-2 and V is TRBV5-4; D is unclear. This CDR3 comprises 12 residues. Germline CDR1 and CDR2: SGHNT and YYREEE (reference sequence). Deletions cut 1 base from V and 5 bases from J, with 3 bases between. Here the CDR3 DNA reads TGTGCCAGCAGCTTGTGGACCGGGGAGCTGTTTTTT. Protein: CASSLWTGELFF.

V and J are TRBV7-9 and TRBJ2-6, with 7 nucleotides matching TRBD2. Germline-derived CDR1 and CDR2 are SEHNR and FQNEAQ (reference sequence). The CDR3 sequence is 18 residues long. With V trimmed by 5 bases and J by 4 bases, 14 bases remained unmatched. The CDR3 here is CASSIPGGRALGANVLTF. The CDR3 DNA is TGTGCCAGCAGCATTCCGGGAGGTCGCGCGTTGGGGGCCAACGTCCTGACTTTC.

The chain combines TRBV6-5 with TRBJ1-2, with D hard to call. The CDR3 covers 16 residues. V was cut by 4 bases and J by 4 bases, with 19 bases left in between. Germline CDR1 is MNHEY and CDR2 is SVGAGI. The CDR3 spells CASSSLGRAAGYGYTF. CDR3 nucleotide sequence: TGTGCCAGCAGTTCCCTGGGGAGGGCTGCTGGCTATGGCTACACCTTC.

This chain connects TRBV19 to TRBJ2-4; no clear D. This CDR3 contains 15 residues. CDR1 and CDR2 from the germline V gene are LNHDA and SQIVND (reference sequence). Trimming stripped 6 bases from V and 0 bases from J, with 12 bases between. The CDR3 sequence: CASRERWGAKNIQYF. CDR3 in DNA: TGTGCCAGTAGGGAAAGATGGGGAGCCAAAAACATTCAGTACTTC.

V gene TRBV28 combines with J gene TRBJ1-1, with D possibly being TRBD1 (6 bases). V was pared by 6 bases and J by 2 bases, with 22 bases between. This CDR3 region has 17 residues. Germline assignment: CDR1 MDHEN and CDR2 SYDVKM. The CDR3 DNA sequence: TGTGCCAGCAGCCGCGGCCTCATTAGGACAGTTAACACTGAAGCTTTCTTT. As protein: CASSRGLIRTVNTEAFF.

CDR3 protein: CASSTILGSTLHF. For the CDR3, the DNA is TGTGCCAGCAGTACAATCCTGGGGAGCACCCTCCACTTT. This chain joins TRBV6-6 and TRBJ1-6; D remains ambiguous. V lost 5 bases, J lost 14 bases, and 16 bases lay in between. The germline CDR1 and CDR2 sequences are MNHNY and SVGAGI (reference sequence). CDR3 size: 13 residues.

The chain uses TRBV10-3 and TRBJ1-1, with D perhaps TRBD1 (5 bases). The germline V gene has CDR1 ENHRY and CDR2 SYGVKD. The CDR3 length is 15 residues. The V and J ends lost 6 bases and 4 bases respectively, with 18 bases between them. CDR3 DNA: TGTGCCATCAGAAATCGACAGACCCTCGGCACTGAAGCTTTCTTT. It codes for CAIRNRQTLGTEAFF.

V and J are TRBV7-3 and TRBJ1-2; D is uncertain. CDR1 and CDR2 (germline): SGHTA, FQGTGA. Trimming took 0 bases from V and 0 from J, leaving 8 bases between them. This CDR3 has 15 residues. CDR3 DNA: TGTGCCAGCAGCTTAACCTACACGACTAACTATGGCTACACCTTC. Translated: CASSLTYTTNYGYTF.

This chain joins TRBV5-1 and TRBJ1-6, with 7 nucleotides matching TRBD1. The CDR3 extends over 16 amino acids. The junction had 10 bases not matched to a gene; V was cut back by 0 bases and J by 10 bases. CDR1 SGHRS and CDR2 YFSETQ come from the germline V gene. CDR3 residues: CASSLAGDSRRSPLHF. DNA of the CDR3: TGCGCCAGCAGCTTGGCGGGGGACAGCCGTCGATCACCCCTCCACTTT.